Listed below are T cell receptor beta chains from one sample, sequenced in a study of blood T cell repertoires in COVID-19. TCRdb's table, derived via immunoSEQ multiplex PCR, lists solely in-frame clones and lacks some. Here the sample spans some 250,000 clones, approximately 84% being singletons. The sequencing input was peripheral blood. Source of these receptors: a woman aged 25 to 45 who had recovered from COVID-19. The CDR3 runs from the conserved cysteine through the conserved F or W. The order of the fields is J gene, V gene, clone size, D gene, CDR3 protein, CDR3 DNA. The D gene is left open where the match is weak. Expanded clones are given a class, and other clones once, few, many or no size at all.

j_gene: TRBJ1-2; v_gene: TRBV12-3/TRBV12-4; abundance: .; d_gene: .; CDR3aa: CASGQGGGYTF; CDR3nt: TGTGCCAGCGGGCAGGGAGGCGGCTACACCTTC
j_gene: TRBJ1-5; v_gene: TRBV7-9; abundance: .; d_gene: .; CDR3aa: CASSSPTVEQPQHF; CDR3nt: TGTGCCAGCAGCTCTCCGACAGTGGAGCAGCCCCAGCATTTT
j_gene: TRBJ1-1; v_gene: TRBV11-2; abundance: few; d_gene: .; CDR3aa: CASSLDKGSVIGATEAFF; CDR3nt: TGTGCCAGCAGCTTAGATAAGGGGTCCGTCATAGGGGCCACTGAAGCTTTCTTT
j_gene: TRBJ1-5; v_gene: TRBV6-6; abundance: .; d_gene: TRBD1; CDR3aa: CASTTGQGGGQPQHF; CDR3nt: TGTGCCAGCACCACGGGACAGGGGGGAGGTCAGCCCCAGCATTTT
j_gene: TRBJ1-6; v_gene: TRBV6-5; abundance: few; d_gene: .; CDR3aa: CASSYAPGLDSPLHF; CDR3nt: TGTGCCAGCAGTTACGCCCCAGGTTTAGATTCACCCCTCCACTTT
j_gene: TRBJ2-1; v_gene: TRBV9; abundance: .; d_gene: TRBD2; CDR3aa: CASRGRAGRPVIEQFF; CDR3nt: TGTGCCAGCCGCGGGAGGGCTGGCCGCCCGGTTATCGAGCAGTTCTTC
j_gene: TRBJ1-6; v_gene: TRBV6-2/TRBV6-3; abundance: .; d_gene: TRBD1; CDR3aa: CASSPQGVGLSPLHF; CDR3nt: TGTGCCAGCAGCCCCCAGGGGGTCGGACTATCACCCCTCCACTTT
j_gene: TRBJ1-4; v_gene: TRBV4-3; abundance: .; d_gene: .; CDR3aa: CASSQGQSNEKLFF; CDR3nt: TGCGCCAGCAGCCAAGGACAGAGTAATGAAAAACTGTTTTTT
j_gene: TRBJ2-1; v_gene: TRBV28; abundance: .; d_gene: .; CDR3aa: CASSPLSGNEQFF; CDR3nt: TGTGCCAGCAGTCCTCTGAGCGGGAATGAGCAGTTCTTC
j_gene: TRBJ1-2; v_gene: TRBV7-2; abundance: .; d_gene: .; CDR3aa: CASSHPVTGLGMGYTF; CDR3nt: TGTGCCAGCAGCCACCCCGTTACGGGATTGGGTATGGGCTACACCTTC
j_gene: TRBJ2-5; v_gene: TRBV4-1; abundance: .; d_gene: TRBD2; CDR3aa: CASSLLAGGPLETQYF; CDR3nt: TGCGCCAGCAGCCTACTAGCGGGGGGGCCGCTAGAGACCCAGTACTTC
j_gene: TRBJ2-3; v_gene: TRBV5-6; abundance: .; d_gene: TRBD2; CDR3aa: CASSLPMTSGGADTQYF; CDR3nt: TGTGCCAGCAGCTTACCAATGACTAGCGGGGGGGCAGATACGCAGTATTTT
j_gene: TRBJ2-3; v_gene: TRBV4-3; abundance: .; d_gene: .; CDR3aa: CASSQEGVTDTQYF; CDR3nt: TGCGCCAGCAGCCAAGAAGGGGTCACAGATACGCAGTATTTT
j_gene: TRBJ2-5; v_gene: TRBV15; abundance: .; d_gene: .; CDR3aa: CATSRGAGTEETQYF; CDR3nt: TGTGCCACCAGCAGAGGGGCAGGTACAGAAGAGACCCAGTACTTC
j_gene: TRBJ1-4; v_gene: TRBV18; abundance: .; d_gene: .; CDR3aa: CASSPLAGGATNEKLFF; CDR3nt: TGTGCCAGCTCACCGCTGGCGGGGGGCGCGACTAATGAAAAACTGTTTTTT
j_gene: TRBJ1-2; v_gene: TRBV9; abundance: .; d_gene: TRBD1; CDR3aa: CASSPLSGQGMGYTF; CDR3nt: TGTGCCAGCAGCCCCCTTTCTGGACAGGGCATGGGCTACACCTTC
j_gene: TRBJ2-2; v_gene: TRBV24-1; abundance: .; d_gene: TRBD1; CDR3aa: CATSRQGVAGELFF; CDR3nt: TGTGCCACCAGTAGACAGGGGGTGGCGGGGGAGCTGTTTTTT
j_gene: TRBJ2-2; v_gene: TRBV7-6; abundance: .; d_gene: TRBD1; CDR3aa: CASSLGAGGTGELFF; CDR3nt: TGTGCCAGCAGCTTAGGAGCAGGGGGTACCGGGGAGCTGTTTTTT
j_gene: TRBJ2-5; v_gene: TRBV5-1; abundance: .; d_gene: TRBD1; CDR3aa: CASSLGDSQETQYF; CDR3nt: TGCGCCAGCAGCTTGGGGGACAGCCAAGAGACCCAGTACTTC
j_gene: TRBJ1-1; v_gene: TRBV6-5; abundance: .; d_gene: TRBD1; CDR3aa: CASSYPDRGTEAFF; CDR3nt: TGTGCCAGCAGTTACCCGGACAGGGGGACTGAAGCTTTCTTT
j_gene: TRBJ1-2; v_gene: TRBV18; abundance: .; d_gene: TRBD1; CDR3aa: CASSPGQGINYGYTF; CDR3nt: TGTGCCAGCTCACCAGGACAGGGAATAAACTATGGCTACACCTTC
j_gene: TRBJ1-3; v_gene: TRBV30; abundance: .; d_gene: TRBD1; CDR3aa: CAWSAPGGYVENTIYF; CDR3nt: TGTGCCTGGAGTGCCCCAGGGGGATACGTTGAAAACACCATATATTTT
j_gene: TRBJ2-5; v_gene: TRBV5-1; abundance: .; d_gene: TRBD1; CDR3aa: CASSLEGTAMETQYF; CDR3nt: TGCGCCAGCAGCTTGGAGGGGACAGCTATGGAGACCCAGTACTTC
j_gene: TRBJ1-5; v_gene: TRBV6-1; abundance: .; d_gene: .; CDR3aa: CASSEAGIYSNQPQHF; CDR3nt: TGTGCCAGCAGTGAAGCCGGTATTTATAGCAATCAGCCCCAGCATTTT
j_gene: TRBJ2-3; v_gene: TRBV9; abundance: .; d_gene: .; CDR3aa: CASSVEPPDTQYF; CDR3nt: TGTGCCAGCAGCGTAGAGCCCCCGGATACGCAGTATTTT
j_gene: TRBJ2-3; v_gene: TRBV6-4; abundance: .; d_gene: TRBD1; CDR3aa: CASSDGTGHTDTQYF; CDR3nt: TGTGCCAGCAGTGACGGGACAGGGCACACAGATACGCAGTATTTT